Each of the 8 T cell receptor beta chains below was sequenced from the same sample in a study of blood T cell repertoires in COVID-19. Some clones are missing from TCRdb's copy, which holds only in-frame ones; the method was immunoSEQ multiplex PCR. The sample has about 80,000 clones; around 76% are singletons. The specimen sequenced was peripheral blood. The receptor source for this set is a man in his 70s with active or convalescent COVID-19.

This clone was seen once. This chain joins TRBV6-5 and TRBJ2-7; D may be TRBD1 (6 bases). Germline CDR1 reads MNHEY; CDR2 reads SVGAGI. Trimming removed 6 bases from V and 4 bases from J, with 19 bases in between. CDR3 size: 15 residues. The CDR3 region is CASRGDTGFGYEQYF. The CDR3, as DNA: TGTGCCAGCAGAGGTGATACAGGGTTCGGGTACGAGCAGTACTTC.

The V gene is TRBV12-3 or TRBV12-4, the J gene TRBJ1-5, with a weak D call TRBD1 (5 bases). The CDR3 is made up of 13 amino acids. The V end lost 5 bases, the J end lost 7 bases, and 12 bases lay between the germline ends. CDR3 sequence: CASSADSRQPQHF. The CDR3 nucleotides read TGTGCCAGCAGTGCCGACAGTAGACAGCCCCAGCATTTT.

The gene calls are TRBV11-2 and TRBJ2-7; no clear D gene. The CDR3 runs 17 residues. Germline-derived CDR1 and CDR2 are SGHAT and FQNNGV. V gave up 1 base and J gave up 4 bases, with 20 bases separating them. Here the CDR3 reads CASSLVMAHVVEYEQYF. CDR3 coding DNA: TGTGCCAGCAGCTTAGTTATGGCTCACGTGGTCGAATACGAGCAGTACTTC.

This clone was detected a few times. The chain combines TRBV10-1 with TRBJ1-1, with D maybe TRBD1 (6 bases). The V end was cut by 4 bases, the J end by 12 bases, with 15 bases between. Germline loops: CDR1 WNHNN, CDR2 SYGVQD (reference sequence). This CDR3 has 12 residues. CDR3 region: CASSGDRYSTFF. The CDR3 coding sequence is TGCGCCAGCAGTGGAGACAGGTATTCAACTTTCTTT.

V usage is TRBV3-1 (or the pseudogene TRBV3-2) and J usage is TRBJ2-7; weak D call: TRBD2 (6 bases). Looked up from germline, CDR1 is LGHDT and CDR2 is YNNKEL (reference sequence). The CDR3 is 14 residues long. V was clipped by 4 bases and J by 3 bases, with 13 bases between them. The DNA of the CDR3 is TGTGCCAGCAGCCGGGCGGGATCTTACTACGAGCAGTACTTC. Its translation is CASSRAGSYYEQYF.

The rearrangement uses TRBV4-1 and TRBJ1-3, with D hard to call. The CDR3 length is 15 residues. The germline V gene encodes CDR1 MGHRA and CDR2 YSYEKL. Trimming took off 4 bases at V and 2 bases at J, with 12 bases between the two ends. As DNA, the CDR3 is TGCGCCAGCAGCCGGGCGCTATACCCTGGAAACACCATATATTTT. Its protein is CASSRALYPGNTIYF.

CDR3 in DNA: TGTGCCAGCAGTACAACTAACTATGGCTACACCTTC. Encoded protein: CASSTTNYGYTF. The chain recombines TRBV2 with TRBJ1-2; D unclear. Germline loops: CDR1 SNHLY, CDR2 FYNNEI. V was cut by 5 bases and J by 0 bases, with 4 bases left in between. The CDR3 length is 12 residues.

This chain links TRBV2 with TRBJ2-1; possible D gene TRBD2, 7 bases. Germline loops: CDR1 SNHLY, CDR2 FYNNEI. Trimming removed 7 bases from V and 8 bases from J, with 21 bases in between. This CDR3 has 15 amino acids. CDR3 coding DNA: TGTGCCAGCAAGGTGGGGGGGCAGTATTTCGATGAGCAGTTCTTC. It specifies CASKVGGQYFDEQFF.